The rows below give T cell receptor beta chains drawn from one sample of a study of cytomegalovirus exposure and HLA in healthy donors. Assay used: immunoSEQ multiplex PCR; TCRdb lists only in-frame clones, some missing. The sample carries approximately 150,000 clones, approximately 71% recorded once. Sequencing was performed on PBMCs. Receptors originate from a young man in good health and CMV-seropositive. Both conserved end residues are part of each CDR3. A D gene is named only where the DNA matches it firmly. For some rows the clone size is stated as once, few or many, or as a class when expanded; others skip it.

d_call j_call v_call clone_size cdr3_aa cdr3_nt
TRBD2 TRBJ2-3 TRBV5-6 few CASSLRGSGTDTQYF TGTGCCAGCAGCTTGCGCGGGAGCGGGACAGATACGCAGTATTTT
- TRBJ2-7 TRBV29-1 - CSASGSSYEQYF TGCAGCGCCTCCGGGAGCTCCTACGAGCAGTACTTC
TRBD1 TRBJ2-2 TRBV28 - CASSFLDRAPGELFF TGTGCCAGCAGTTTCCTGGACAGGGCCCCCGGGGAGCTGTTTTTT
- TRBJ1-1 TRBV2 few CASSDPTNWGAFF TGTGCCAGCAGTGACCCGACTAACTGGGGAGCTTTCTTT
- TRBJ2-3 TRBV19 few CASNSNTDTQYF TGTGCCAGTAACTCCAACACAGATACGCAGTATTTT
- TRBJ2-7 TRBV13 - CASSPGIQTWEQYF TGTGCCAGCAGCCCGGGGATCCAAACGTGGGAGCAGTACTTC
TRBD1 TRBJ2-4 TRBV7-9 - CSSSSINPQTGQNNIQYF TGTTCCAGCAGCTCAATCAACCCACAGACAGGGCAGAATAACATTCAGTACTTC
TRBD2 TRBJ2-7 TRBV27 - CASSLGTSGYYEQYF TGTGCCAGCAGTTTAGGGACTAGTGGGTATTACGAGCAGTACTTC
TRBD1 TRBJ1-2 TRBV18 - CASSPGQGIYGYTF TGTGCCAGCTCACCCGGACAGGGGATTTATGGCTACACCTTC
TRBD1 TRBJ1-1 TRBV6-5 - CASSPGQGGTEAFF TGTGCCAGCAGTCCGGGACAGGGAGGCACTGAAGCTTTCTTT
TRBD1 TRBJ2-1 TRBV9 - CASSEGQGSYNEQFF TGTGCCAGCAGCGAGGGACAGGGGTCATACAATGAGCAGTTCTTC
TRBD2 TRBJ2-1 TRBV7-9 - CASSFGRAVGNEQFF TGTGCCAGCAGCTTTGGGAGGGCAGTGGGCAATGAGCAGTTCTTC
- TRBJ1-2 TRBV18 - CASSRTDNYGYTF TGTGCCAGCTCACGGACAGATAACTATGGCTACACCTTC
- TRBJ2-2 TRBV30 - CAWNSGVSNTGELFF TGTGCCTGGAATTCAGGGGTCTCAAACACCGGGGAGCTGTTTTTT
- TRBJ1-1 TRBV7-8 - CASSASRLTEAFF TGTGCCAGCAGCGCATCCAGACTCACTGAAGCTTTCTTT
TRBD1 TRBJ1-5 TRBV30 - CAWSSRQGANNQPQHF TGTGCCTGGAGTAGCCGGCAGGGGGCCAACAATCAGCCCCAGCATTTT
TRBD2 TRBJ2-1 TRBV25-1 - CASSELPGGDYNEQFF TGTGCCAGCAGTGAATTGCCGGGGGGGGATTACAATGAGCAGTTCTTC
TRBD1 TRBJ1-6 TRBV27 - CASRPGGSNSPLHF TGTGCCAGCAGGCCAGGGGGTTCTAATTCACCCCTCCACTTT
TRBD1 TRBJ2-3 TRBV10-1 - CASSRQGIWTDTQYF TGCGCCAGCAGCCGACAGGGAATATGGACAGATACGCAGTATTTT
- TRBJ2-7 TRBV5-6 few CASSLLGQGAEYEQYF TGTGCCAGCAGCTTGTTAGGGCAGGGCGCCGAATACGAGCAGTACTTC
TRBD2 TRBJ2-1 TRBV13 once CASQKREANNEQFF TGTGCCAGCCAAAAGCGGGAGGCGAACAATGAGCAGTTCTTC
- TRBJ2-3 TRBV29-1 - CSVVGGSTDTQYF TGCAGCGTTGTAGGAGGGAGTACAGATACGCAGTATTTT
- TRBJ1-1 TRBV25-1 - CASRELAEAFF TGTGCCAGCAGGGAATTAGCCGAAGCTTTCTTT
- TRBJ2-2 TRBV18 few CASSPLNTGELFF TGTGCCAGCTCACCCTTGAACACCGGGGAGCTGTTTTTT
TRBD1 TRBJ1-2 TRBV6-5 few CASSLTTGHNYGYTF TGTGCCAGCAGCCTTACGACAGGGCACAACTATGGCTACACCTTC
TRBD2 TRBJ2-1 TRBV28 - CASSSGSGTRNEQFF TGTGCCAGCAGTTCAGGTAGCGGGACTCGCAATGAGCAGTTCTTC
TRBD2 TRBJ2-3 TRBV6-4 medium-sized CASSATSGSTDTQYF TGTGCCAGCAGTGCCACTAGCGGGAGCACAGATACGCAGTATTTT
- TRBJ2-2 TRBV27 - CASSLYEGDGTGELFF TGTGCCAGCAGTTTATACGAGGGGGACGGCACCGGGGAGCTGTTTTTT
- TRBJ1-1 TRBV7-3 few CASSLGGESTEAFF TGTGCCAGCAGCCTAGGAGGAGAGTCCACTGAAGCTTTCTTT
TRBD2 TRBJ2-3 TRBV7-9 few CASASGAGGLDTQYF TGTGCCAGCGCCAGTGGGGCGGGAGGGCTGGATACGCAGTATTTT
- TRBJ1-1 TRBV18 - CASSPQRFSTETEAFF TGTGCCAGCTCTCCCCAGCGGTTTAGTACCGAGACTGAAGCTTTCTTT
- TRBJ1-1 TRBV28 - CASSWNGEAFF TGTGCCAGCAGTTGGAACGGGGAAGCTTTCTTT
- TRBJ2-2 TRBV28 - CASSFKLRTGELFF TGTGCCAGCAGCTTCAAGCTTCGCACCGGGGAGCTGTTTTTT
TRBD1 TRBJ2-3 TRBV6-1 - CASSEGQGETDTQYF TGTGCCAGCAGTGAAGGACAGGGGGAAACAGATACGCAGTATTTT
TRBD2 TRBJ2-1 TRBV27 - CASSLYLAGSYNEQFF TGTGCCAGCAGTTTATATCTAGCGGGATCCTACAATGAGCAGTTCTTC
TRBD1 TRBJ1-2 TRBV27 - CASSTSGQIFGYTF TGTGCCAGCAGCACATCGGGACAGATCTTTGGCTACACCTTC
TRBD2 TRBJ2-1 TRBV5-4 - CASSYGTSGLRDNEQFF TGTGCCAGCAGCTACGGGACTAGCGGACTTAGAGACAATGAGCAGTTCTTC
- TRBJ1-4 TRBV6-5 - CASSGRAGGYEKLFF TGTGCCAGCAGCGGTCGCGCGGGGGGCTATGAAAAACTGTTTTTT
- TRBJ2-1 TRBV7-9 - CASSLGGKQFF TGTGCCAGCAGCTTAGGAGGGAAGCAGTTCTTC
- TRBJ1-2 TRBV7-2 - CASSSENARDLHRRTF TGTGCCAGCAGCTCCGAGAACGCCCGGGACTTACATCGACGGACCTTC
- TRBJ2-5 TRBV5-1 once CASRSEMETQYF TGCGCCAGCAGGTCCGAGATGGAGACCCAGTACTTC